This T cell receptor beta chain emerged from a study of identical twins. General study points: Beta clonotypes that were abundant in cord blood contained fewer insertions, a pattern absent from memory repertoires. For out-of-frame alpha sequences shared by twins, low generation probability was in excess.

Everyone who donated was a healthy Caucasian. A universal primer site was incorporated via template switching, and the cDNA contained unique molecular identifiers. TCRdb reprocessed the 5' RACE reads via MiXCR and lists one record per CDR3 protein. The sample includes some 1,600,000 distinct CDR3 sequences, about 31% seen only once; the top ten take around 0.3%. The sample holds a few counts of this clonotype. No antigen is known for it. V was trimmed by 1 base and J by 6 bases, leaving 13 bases between them. Germline values: CDR1 SGHRS, CDR2 YFSETQ. This CDR3 contains 14 residues. V usage is TRBV5-1 and J usage is TRBJ1-2, with D tentatively TRBD1 (6 bases). What was sequenced was cord blood. This sequence was found in a newborn girl in good health. The CDR3 spells CASSLLGAGDGYTF. The CDR3 coding sequence is TGCGCCAGCAGCTTGCTGGGGGCAGGGGATGGCTACACCTTC.